These 14 T cell receptor beta chains originate from one sample sequenced in a study of cytotoxic CD8 clonotypes in ibrutinib-treated CLL. This table comes from immunoSEQ multiplex PCR, and its TCRdb copy is limited to in-frame clones, with some not included. The profile shows some 100,000 clones, about 58% of them singletons. The material was PBMCs, obtained after 24 months of ibrutinib treatment. Every receptor here comes from a human donor with chronic lymphocytic leukemia.

The V and J genes are TRBV15 and TRBJ2-7; 7 bases are a match to TRBD2. The V segment lost 1 base and the J segment 0 bases; nucleotides outside the gene matches: 3. There are 15 residues in the CDR3. Germline loops: CDR1 LNHNV, CDR2 YYDKDF (reference sequence). The chain's CDR3 is CATSRGASGSYEQYF. The CDR3 DNA reads TGTGCCACCAGCAGAGGGGCTAGCGGCTCCTACGAGCAGTACTTC.

This clone was counted only a few times. The rearrangement links TRBV30 to TRBJ1-1, with D tentatively TRBD1 (5 bases). Trimming left V 1 base short and J 1 base short, with 13 bases between. The germline CDR1 and CDR2 sequences are GTSNPN and SVGIG (reference sequence). The length of the CDR3 is 15 residues. The CDR3: CAWSAEGYRNTEAFF. For the CDR3, the DNA is TGTGCCTGGAGTGCCGAGGGGTATCGGAACACTGAAGCTTTCTTT. The full variable domain, its missing parts supplied by reference TRBV30 and TRBJ1-1, is SQTIHQWPATLVQPVGSPLSLECTVEGTSNPNLYWYRQAAGRGLQLLFYSVGIGQISSEVPQNLSASRPQDRQFILSSKKLLLSDSGFYLCAWSAEGYRNTEAFFGQGTRLTVV.

In its sample, this clone was seen a few times. The chain employs TRBV27 and TRBJ2-2, with 8 bases matching TRBD2. With 3 bases clipped from V and 0 bases from J, the junction kept 12 bases outside the gene matches. CDR1 is MNHEY and CDR2 is SMNVEV in the germline V gene (reference sequence). This CDR3 region has 19 residues. CDR3 DNA sequence: TGTGCCAGCAGTTTTTTTCCTCGAACTAGCGGAGCGAACACCGGGGAGCTGTTTTTT. This sequence encodes CASSFFPRTSGANTGELFF.

The gene calls are TRBV27 and TRBJ2-3; 9 bases line up with TRBD1. This CDR3 is built from 14 residues. In germline, CDR1 is MNHEY, CDR2 SMNVEV (reference sequence). V gave up 2 bases and J gave up 5 bases; unmatched junction bases: 2. The CDR3 reads CASSLRQGGDTQYF. CDR3 DNA: TGTGCCAGCAGTTTACGACAGGGGGGAGATACGCAGTATTTT.

The table lists this clone with a few counts. V and J are TRBV5-6 and TRBJ1-2; no clear D gene. The CDR3 is 14 amino acids. Germline values: CDR1 SGHDT, CDR2 YYEEEE. V was trimmed by 3 bases and J by 8 bases, leaving 17 bases between them. The CDR3 DNA reads as TGTGCCAGCAGCTCCCCGCCGACCCTACGAGGCTACACCTTC. It translates to CASSSPPTLRGYTF.

This clone was seen a single time. V gene TRBV30 combines with J gene TRBJ1-4; TRBD1 matches at 8 bases. The CDR3 is 13 amino acids. After removal of 4 bases from V and 6 bases from J, the junction contained 4 bases not matched to a gene. Germline V gene sequence: CDR1 GTSNPN, CDR2 SVGIG (reference sequence). The CDR3 sequence is CAWNRGLYEKLFF. The CDR3 coding sequence is TGTGCCTGGAACAGGGGGTTGTATGAAAAACTGTTTTTT.

The count of this clone is one. The gene calls are TRBV7-3 and TRBJ2-1; possibly TRBD1 or TRBD2 for D (5 bases each). Trimming cost V 5 bases and J 4 bases, with 15 bases left between them. Germline V gene sequence: CDR1 SGHTA, CDR2 FQGTGA. The CDR3 loop spans 15 amino acids. The CDR3 DNA reads TGTGCCAGCAGCGATCCGGGACGGGCATACAATGAGCAGTTCTTC. Protein: CASSDPGRAYNEQFF.

This chain links TRBV5-1 with TRBJ2-7; 11 nucleotides agree with TRBD2. V shed 4 bases and J 3 bases; nucleotides not matched to a gene: 9. CDR3 length equals 16 residues. The germline gives CDR1 SGHRS, CDR2 YFSETQ. CDR3 region: CASSIASGGSNYEQYF. DNA of the CDR3: TGCGCCAGCAGCATAGCTAGCGGGGGGTCAAACTACGAGCAGTACTTC.

The chain combines TRBV30 with TRBJ1-1, with a tentative D call TRBD1 (6 bases). Germline V gives CDR1 GTSNPN, CDR2 SVGIG (reference sequence). Trimming cost V 2 bases and J 4 bases, with 11 bases left between them. The CDR3 extends over 13 amino acids. The CDR3 DNA reads as TGTGCCTGGAGTCGATCGGGGGCCACTGAAGCTTTCTTT. The encoded protein is CAWSRSGATEAFF.

This clone was counted between two and nine times. The chain joins TRBV6-5 to TRBJ2-5, with 10 bases identical to TRBD2. The CDR3 is made up of 14 amino acids. In germline, CDR1 is MNHEY, CDR2 SVGAGI. V gave up 1 base and J gave up 8 bases; unmatched junction bases: 4. CDR3 nucleotide sequence: TGTGCCAGCAGTTACTTAGGACTAGCGGTAACCCAGTACTTC. Translating gives CASSYLGLAVTQYF.

This clone was detected only a few times. The chain has TRBV5-1 and TRBJ1-1; a weak D match, TRBD1 (5 bases). The CDR3 is 13 residues long. V was cut by 6 bases and J by 3 bases, with 12 bases left in between. The V gene's germline CDR1 is SGHRS and CDR2 YFSETQ. The CDR3 loop reads CASTVARDTEAFF. Here the CDR3 DNA reads TGCGCCAGCACTGTTGCCAGGGACACTGAAGCTTTCTTT.

This chain links TRBV30 with TRBJ1-3; 7 nucleotides match TRBD1. This CDR3 is 16 amino acids long. V shed 3 bases, J shed 0 bases, and the junction held 8 bases outside the gene matches. Germline V CDR1 and CDR2: GTSNPN, SVGIG (reference sequence). DNA of the CDR3: TGTGCCTGGAGCCCGTTGACAGGGCTCTCTGGAAACACCATATATTTT. Translated, it gives CAWSPLTGLSGNTIYF. Drawing the rest from reference TRBV30 and TRBJ1-3, the complete variable domain is SQTIHQWPATLVQPVGSPLSLECTVEGTSNPNLYWYRQAAGRGLQLLFYSVGIGQISSEVPQNLSASRPQDRQFILSSKKLLLSDSGFYLCAWSPLTGLSGNTIYFGEGSWLTVV.

The rearrangement uses TRBV27 and TRBJ2-1, with 11 bases identical to TRBD2. This CDR3 comprises 15 residues. Germline CDR1 reads MNHEY; CDR2 reads SMNVEV (reference sequence). The J segment lost 4 bases and the V segment lost 6 bases, leaving 5 bases of the junction unmatched. The DNA of the CDR3 is TGTGCCAGCAGGAGACTAGCGGGGAAATACAATGAGCAGTTCTTC. Translation gives CASRRLAGKYNEQFF.

Here the CDR3 DNA reads TGTGCCAGCAGCTTAGCTGACAGGGGGCGTAGTTTAGCCGGGGAGCTGTTTTTT. Translating gives CASSLADRGRSLAGELFF. The genes are TRBV11-2 and TRBJ2-2; the match to TRBD1 covers 10 bases. V gave up 1 base and J gave up 6 bases; unmatched junction bases: 11. The CDR3 is 18 amino acids. Germline V lookup: CDR1 SGHAT, CDR2 FQNNGV.